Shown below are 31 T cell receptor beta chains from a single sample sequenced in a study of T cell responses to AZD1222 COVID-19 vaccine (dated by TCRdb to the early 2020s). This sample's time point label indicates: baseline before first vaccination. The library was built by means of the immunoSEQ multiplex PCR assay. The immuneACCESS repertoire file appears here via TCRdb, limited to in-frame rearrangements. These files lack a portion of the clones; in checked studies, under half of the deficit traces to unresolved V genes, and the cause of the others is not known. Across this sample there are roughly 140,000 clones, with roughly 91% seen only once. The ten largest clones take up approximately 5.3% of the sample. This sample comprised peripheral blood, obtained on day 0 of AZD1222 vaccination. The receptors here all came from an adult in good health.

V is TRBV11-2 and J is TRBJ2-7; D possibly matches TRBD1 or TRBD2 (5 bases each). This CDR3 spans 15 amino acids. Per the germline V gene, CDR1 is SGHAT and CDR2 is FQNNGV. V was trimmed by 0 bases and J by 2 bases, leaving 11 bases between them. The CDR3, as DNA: TGTGCCAGCAGCTTAGAGGGGGTCAGAACCTACGAGCAGTACTTC. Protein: CASSLEGVRTYEQYF.

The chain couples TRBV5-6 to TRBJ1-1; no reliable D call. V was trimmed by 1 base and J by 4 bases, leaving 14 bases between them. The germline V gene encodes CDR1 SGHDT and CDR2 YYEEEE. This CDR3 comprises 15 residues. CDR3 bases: TGTGCCAGCAGCTTGCGAGGGAGTCAGGCCACTGAAGCTTTCTTT. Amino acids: CASSLRGSQATEAFF.

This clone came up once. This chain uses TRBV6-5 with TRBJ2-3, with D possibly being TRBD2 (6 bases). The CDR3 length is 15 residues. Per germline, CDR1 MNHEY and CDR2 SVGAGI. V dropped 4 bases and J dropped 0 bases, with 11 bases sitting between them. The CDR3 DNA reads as TGTGCCAGCAGTTTGGGACTGCTAAGCACAGATACGCAGTATTTT. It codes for CASSLGLLSTDTQYF.

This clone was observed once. In DNA, the CDR3 is TGTGCCATCGGGGAGAACACTGAAGCTTTCTTT. This sequence encodes CAIGENTEAFF. The chain recombines TRBV10-3 with TRBJ1-1; no clear D gene. Trimming took 8 bases from V and 1 from J, leaving 5 bases between them. This CDR3 contains 11 residues. The V gene's germline CDR1 is ENHRY and CDR2 SYGVKD.

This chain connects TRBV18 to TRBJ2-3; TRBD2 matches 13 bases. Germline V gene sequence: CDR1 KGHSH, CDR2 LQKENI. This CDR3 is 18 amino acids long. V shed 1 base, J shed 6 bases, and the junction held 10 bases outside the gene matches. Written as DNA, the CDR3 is TGTGCCAGCTCACCACTCTCACTAGCGGGGGGGCCTCAGGATACGCAGTATTTT. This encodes CASSPLSLAGGPQDTQYF.

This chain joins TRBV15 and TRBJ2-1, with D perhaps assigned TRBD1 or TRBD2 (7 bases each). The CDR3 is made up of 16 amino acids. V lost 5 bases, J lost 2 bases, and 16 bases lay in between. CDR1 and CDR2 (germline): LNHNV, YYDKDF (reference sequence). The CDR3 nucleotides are TGTGCCACCAGCCCTACAGGGGAGGGCACCTACAATGAGCAGTTCTTC. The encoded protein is CATSPTGEGTYNEQFF.

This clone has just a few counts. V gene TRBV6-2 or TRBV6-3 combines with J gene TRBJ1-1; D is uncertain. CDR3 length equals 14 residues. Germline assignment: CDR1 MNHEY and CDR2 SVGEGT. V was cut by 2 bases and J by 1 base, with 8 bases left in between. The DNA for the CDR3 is TGTGCCAGCAGTTACCGGGCCAGGAACACTGAAGCTTTCTTT. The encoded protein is CASSYRARNTEAFF.

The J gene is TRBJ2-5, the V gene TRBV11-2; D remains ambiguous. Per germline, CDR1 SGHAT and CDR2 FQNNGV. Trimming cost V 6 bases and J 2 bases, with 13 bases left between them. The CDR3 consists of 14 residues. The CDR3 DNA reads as TGTGCCAGCAGTGGCGTTTTATCTCAAGAGACCCAGTACTTC. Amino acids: CASSGVLSQETQYF.

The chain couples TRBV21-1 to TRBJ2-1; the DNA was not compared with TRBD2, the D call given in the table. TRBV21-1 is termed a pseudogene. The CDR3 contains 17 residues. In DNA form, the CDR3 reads TGTGCCAGCAGCAAATTTCAAGGACTAGCGGGAGGTCATGAGCAGTTCTTC. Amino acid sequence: CASSKFQGLAGGHEQFF.

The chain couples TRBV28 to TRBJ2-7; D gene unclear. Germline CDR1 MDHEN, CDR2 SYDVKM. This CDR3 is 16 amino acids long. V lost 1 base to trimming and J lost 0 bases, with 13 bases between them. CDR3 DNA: TGTGCCAGCAGTTTATTTGGCACCTCGAGCTCCTACGAGCAGTACTTC. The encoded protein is CASSLFGTSSSYEQYF.

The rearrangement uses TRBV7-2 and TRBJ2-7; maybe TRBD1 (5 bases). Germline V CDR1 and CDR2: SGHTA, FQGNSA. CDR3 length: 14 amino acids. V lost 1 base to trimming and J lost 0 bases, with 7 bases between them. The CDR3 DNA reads TGTGCCAGCAGCTTAGGGGGCGGCTCCTACGAGCAGTACTTC. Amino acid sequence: CASSLGGGSYEQYF.

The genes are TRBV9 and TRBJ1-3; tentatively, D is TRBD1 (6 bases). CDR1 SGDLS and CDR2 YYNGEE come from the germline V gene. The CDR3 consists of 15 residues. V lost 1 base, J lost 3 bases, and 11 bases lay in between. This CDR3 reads CASSVFGGLGNTIYF. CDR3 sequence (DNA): TGTGCCAGCAGCGTATTCGGGGGGCTTGGAAACACCATATATTTT. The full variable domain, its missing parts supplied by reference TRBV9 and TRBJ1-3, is DSGVTQTPKHLITATGQRVTLRCSPRSGDLSVYWYQQSLDQGLQFLIQYYNGEERAKGNILERFSAQQFPDLHSELNLSSLELGDSALYFCASSVFGGLGNTIYFGEGSWLTVV.

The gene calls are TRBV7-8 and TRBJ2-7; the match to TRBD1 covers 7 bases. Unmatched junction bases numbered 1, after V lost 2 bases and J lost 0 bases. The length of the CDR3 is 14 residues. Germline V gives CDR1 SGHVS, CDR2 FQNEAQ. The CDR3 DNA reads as TGTGCCAGCAGCTTAAGACAGGGCTCCTACGAGCAGTACTTC. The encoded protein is CASSLRQGSYEQYF. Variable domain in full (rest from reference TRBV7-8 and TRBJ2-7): GAGVSQSPRYKVAKRGQDVALRCDPISGHVSLFWYQQALGQGPEFLTYFQNEAQLDKSGLPSDRFFAERPEGSVSTLKIQRTQQEDSAVYLCASSLRQGSYEQYFGPGTRLTVT.

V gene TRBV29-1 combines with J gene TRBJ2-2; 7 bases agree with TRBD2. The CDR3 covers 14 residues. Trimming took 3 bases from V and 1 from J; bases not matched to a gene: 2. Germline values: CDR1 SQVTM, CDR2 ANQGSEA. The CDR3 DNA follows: TGCAGCGTTGAGCGGGGGAAGAACACCGGGGAGCTGTTTTTT. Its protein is CSVERGKNTGELFF.

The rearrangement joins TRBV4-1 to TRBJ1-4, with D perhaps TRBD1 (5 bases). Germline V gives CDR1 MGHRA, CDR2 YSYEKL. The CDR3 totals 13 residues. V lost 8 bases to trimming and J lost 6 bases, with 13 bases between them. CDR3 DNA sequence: TGCGCCAGCTTTGCTGGGGGAGATGAAAAACTGTTTTTT. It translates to CASFAGGDEKLFF.

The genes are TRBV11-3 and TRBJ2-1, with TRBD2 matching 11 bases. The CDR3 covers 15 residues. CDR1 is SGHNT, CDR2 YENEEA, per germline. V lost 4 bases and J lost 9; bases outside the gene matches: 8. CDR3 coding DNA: TGTGCCAGCAGCTGGCGTAGCGGGGGGGGCTTTGAGCAGTTCTTC. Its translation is CASSWRSGGGFEQFF.

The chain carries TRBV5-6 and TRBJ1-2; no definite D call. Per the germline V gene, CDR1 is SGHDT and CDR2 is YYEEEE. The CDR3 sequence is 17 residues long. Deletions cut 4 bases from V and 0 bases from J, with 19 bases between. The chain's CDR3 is CASSDLLSIGTNYGYTF. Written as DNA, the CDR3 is TGTGCCAGCAGCGATCTCCTTTCCATAGGCACTAACTATGGCTACACCTTC.

CDR3 sequence: CASSLDPISAEAFF. CDR3 bases: TGTGCCAGCAGCTTAGATCCCATCTCGGCAGAAGCTTTCTTT. The chain carries TRBV11-2 and TRBJ1-1; D gene unclear. Trimming removed 0 bases at V and 8 bases at J, with 13 bases between. The CDR3 has 14 amino acids. Germline loops: CDR1 SGHAT, CDR2 FQNNGV. Variable domain in full (rest from reference TRBV11-2 and TRBJ1-1): EAGVAQSPRYKIIEKRQSVAFWCNPISGHATLYWYQQILGQGPKLLIQFQNNGVVDDSQLPKDRFSAERLKGVDSTLKIQPAKLEDSAVYLCASSLDPISAEAFFGQGTRLTVV.

In DNA form, the CDR3 reads TGTGCCAGCAGTTTATTCCTACGAGGGGGCCTTGACAATGAGCAGTTCTTC. This encodes CASSLFLRGGLDNEQFF. The chain has TRBV27 and TRBJ2-1, with 7 bases fitting TRBD1. The CDR3 totals 17 residues. Trimming cost V 1 base and J 5 bases; bases outside gene matches: 11. In germline, CDR1 is MNHEY, CDR2 SMNVEV (reference sequence).

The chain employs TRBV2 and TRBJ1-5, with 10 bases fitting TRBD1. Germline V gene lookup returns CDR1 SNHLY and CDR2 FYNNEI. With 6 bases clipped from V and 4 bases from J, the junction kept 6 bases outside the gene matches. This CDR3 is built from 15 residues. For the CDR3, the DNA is TGTGCCAGCAGCGGTCCGGGACAGGGGAATCAGCCCCAGCATTTT. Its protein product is CASSGPGQGNQPQHF.

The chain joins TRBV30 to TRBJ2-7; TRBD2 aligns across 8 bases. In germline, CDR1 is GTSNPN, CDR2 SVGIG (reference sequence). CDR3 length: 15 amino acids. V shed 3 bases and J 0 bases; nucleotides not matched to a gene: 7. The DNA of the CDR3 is TGTGCCTGGAGGGAAAGCGGGAGAGGCTCCTACGAGCAGTACTTC. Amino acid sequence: CAWRESGRGSYEQYF.

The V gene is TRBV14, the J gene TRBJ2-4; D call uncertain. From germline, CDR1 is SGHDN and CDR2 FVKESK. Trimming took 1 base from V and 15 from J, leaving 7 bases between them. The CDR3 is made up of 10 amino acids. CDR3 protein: CASSQGVGYF. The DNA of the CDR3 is TGTGCCAGCAGCCAAGGCGTCGGGTACTTC.

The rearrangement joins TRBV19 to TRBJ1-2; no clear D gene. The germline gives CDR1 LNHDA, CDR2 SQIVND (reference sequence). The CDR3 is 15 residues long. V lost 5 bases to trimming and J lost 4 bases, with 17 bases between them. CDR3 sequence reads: CASSARQIPLYGYTF. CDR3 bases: TGTGCCAGTAGTGCCCGACAAATCCCCCTCTATGGCTACACCTTC.

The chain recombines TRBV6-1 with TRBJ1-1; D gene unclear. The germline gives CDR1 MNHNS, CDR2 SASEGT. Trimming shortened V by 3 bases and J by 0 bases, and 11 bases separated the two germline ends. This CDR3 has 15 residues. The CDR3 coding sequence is TGTGCCAGCAGTGAGCCCGGACTCCTGAACACTGAAGCTTTCTTT. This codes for CASSEPGLLNTEAFF.

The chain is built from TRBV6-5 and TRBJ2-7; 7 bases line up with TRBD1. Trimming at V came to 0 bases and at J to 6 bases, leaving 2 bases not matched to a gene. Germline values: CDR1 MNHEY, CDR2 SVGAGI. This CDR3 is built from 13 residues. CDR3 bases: TGTGCCAGCAGTTACTCAAGGGACAGCGAGCAGTACTTC. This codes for CASSYSRDSEQYF.

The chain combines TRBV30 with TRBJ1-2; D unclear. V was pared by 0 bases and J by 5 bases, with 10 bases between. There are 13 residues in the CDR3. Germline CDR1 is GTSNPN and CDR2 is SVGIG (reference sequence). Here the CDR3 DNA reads TGTGCCTGGAGTGTAGGGTCCCCGTATGGCTACACCTTC. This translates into CAWSVGSPYGYTF. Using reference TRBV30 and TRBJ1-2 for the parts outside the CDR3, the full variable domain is SQTIHQWPATLVQPVGSPLSLECTVEGTSNPNLYWYRQAAGRGLQLLFYSVGIGQISSEVPQNLSASRPQDRQFILSSKKLLLSDSGFYLCAWSVGSPYGYTFGSGTRLTVV.

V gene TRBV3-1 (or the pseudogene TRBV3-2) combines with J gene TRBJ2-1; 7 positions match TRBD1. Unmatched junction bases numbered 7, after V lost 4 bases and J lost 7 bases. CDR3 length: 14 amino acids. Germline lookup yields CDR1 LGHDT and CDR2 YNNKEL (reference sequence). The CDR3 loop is CASSPWGQQNEQFF. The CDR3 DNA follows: TGTGCCAGCAGCCCCTGGGGACAGCAAAATGAGCAGTTCTTC.

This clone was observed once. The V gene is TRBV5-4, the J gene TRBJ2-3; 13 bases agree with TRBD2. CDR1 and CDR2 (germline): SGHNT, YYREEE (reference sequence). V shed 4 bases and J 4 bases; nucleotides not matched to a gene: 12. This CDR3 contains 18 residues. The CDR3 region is CASSPDPILAGGSDTQYF. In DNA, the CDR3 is TGTGCCAGCAGCCCCGACCCGATACTAGCGGGAGGGTCAGATACGCAGTATTTT. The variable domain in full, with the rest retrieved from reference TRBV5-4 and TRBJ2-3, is ETGVTQSPTHLIKTRGQQVTLRCSSQSGHNTVSWYQQALGQGPQFIFQYYREEENGRGNFPPRFSGLQFPNYSSELNVNALELDDSALYLCASSPDPILAGGSDTQYFGPGTRLTVL.

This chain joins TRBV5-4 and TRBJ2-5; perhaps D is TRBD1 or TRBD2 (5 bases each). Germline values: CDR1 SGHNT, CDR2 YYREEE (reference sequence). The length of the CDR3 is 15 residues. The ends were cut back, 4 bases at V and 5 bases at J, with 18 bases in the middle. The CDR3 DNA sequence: TGTGCCAGCAGCCAAAGGACCGATCGGGGCGAGACCCAGTACTTC. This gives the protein CASSQRTDRGETQYF.

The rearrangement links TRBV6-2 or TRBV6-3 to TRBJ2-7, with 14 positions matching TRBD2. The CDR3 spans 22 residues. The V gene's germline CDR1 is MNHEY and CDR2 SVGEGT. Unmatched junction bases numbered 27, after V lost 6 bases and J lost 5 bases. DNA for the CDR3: TGTGCCAGCAGCCCTCCGGGACAGGGGATCCTGACTAGCGGGAGGGCCCCCCACGAGCAGTACTTC. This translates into CASSPPGQGILTSGRAPHEQYF.

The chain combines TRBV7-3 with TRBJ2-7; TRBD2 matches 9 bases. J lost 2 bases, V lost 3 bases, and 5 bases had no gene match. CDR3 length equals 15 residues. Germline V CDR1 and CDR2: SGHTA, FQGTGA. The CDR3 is CASSLASGATYEQYF. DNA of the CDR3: TGTGCCAGCAGCTTGGCTAGCGGGGCTACCTACGAGCAGTACTTC.